The present T cell receptor beta chain was sequenced within a study of T cell responses to AZD1222 COVID-19 vaccine (dated by TCRdb to the early 2020s). In the study overall: TCR sequencing was performed for roughly 250 trial participants, of whom about 200 were given two doses of AZD1222 and around 26 were given two doses of MenACWY control vaccine. Enrollment into the trials was organized by age into subgroups of 18-55, 56-69 and 70-plus years, and those subgroups contained roughly 140, 27 and 60 TCR-sequenced participants, respectively.

Note on this clone: The specificity of this receptor is unknown. Per-nucleotide qualities are absent, and no much larger clonotype sits a single base away.

The time point tag for this specimen amounts to: about 28 days (+/-7) after the second vaccine dose. AZD1222 recipients whose second dose came at about 4 weeks and those whose second dose came at about 12 weeks were combined into one group, since spike-specific TCR depth and breadth did not differ between the two schedules. Vaccinee samples came from UK trials COV001 and COV002, including a single-blind randomized controlled phase 2/3 trial of AZD1222 (ChAdOx1 nCoV-19) in healthy adults. For TCRbeta chain sequencing, PBMC samples from trial participants were taken at day 0 and at day 28 after the second dose. The germline V gene gives CDR1 as SNHLY and CDR2 as FYNNEI. V is cut by 6 bases and J by 5 bases, and the space between the germline ends is 19 bases. The CDR3 goes from the cysteine to the phenylalanine over 15 residues. The read is trimmed to its CDR3 DNA, 45 bases read in frame from base 1.

Points the paper makes about the study in general: No day 14 peak-response samples were available, so repertoires were characterized only after the peak T cell response. The whole spike protein was spanned by vaccine-associated CD4 TCRs, and dominant responses were seen in regions 160-218 and 743-854. Reportedly, close to half of the unique spike-specific TCRs recognized epitopes lying outside the regions that are mutated in the B.1.351 and B.1.1.7 variants. Spike-specific TCR breadth and depth rose significantly after two AZD1222 doses compared with day 0 and with MenACWY recipients. Participants were mostly white British, with more females than males. The authors suggested clonal diversity may have been underestimated. Conclusions about previously exposed vaccinees are limited, since just 6 or 7 AZD1222 recipients were seropositive for SARS-CoV-2 at baseline. In the small 56-69-year group, the increase in depth fell short of significance, most likely because of low power.

The CDR3 regions of human TCRbeta chains were analyzed by immunosequencing. In the authors' own workflow: TCRs in the repertoires were matched against a reference library of SARS-CoV-2-specific TCRs that had been generated with the MIRA antigen-specificity platform. Breadth meant the fraction of unique TCRs that were SARS-CoV-2-associated, whereas depth meant the fraction of total T cells that were SARS-CoV-2-associated. Using the MIRA data, every spike-specific TCR was mapped to the spike region that the TCR reacted to and assigned to either a CD4 or a CD8 class. Log10-transformed breadth and depth values were compared by one-way ANOVA with Sidak's multiple comparisons tests. TCRdb obtained this table from immuneACCESS and retained in-frame rearrangements with V and J assigned. These tables miss some clones; where compared with another copy, unresolved V genes account for less than half of the shortfall, and the remainder is unexplained. The V and J calls and clone size were taken over from that table, and D and trimming were inferred from the DNA. The sample records about 150,000 clones, 75% to 95% of which are singletons. The ten top clones hold about 3.3% of the sample.

The chain was built from TRBV2 and TRBJ1-1, and perhaps TRBD1 as D gene, on 5 matching bases. The clonotype originates from an adult who received the AZD1222 COVID-19 vaccine. Material: peripheral blood, obtained 28 days after the second AZD1222 dose. The encoded CDR3 is CASSEPPGLGTEAFF. The bases read TGTGCCAGCAGCGAACCCCCGGGACTCGGGACTGAAGCTTTCTTT.